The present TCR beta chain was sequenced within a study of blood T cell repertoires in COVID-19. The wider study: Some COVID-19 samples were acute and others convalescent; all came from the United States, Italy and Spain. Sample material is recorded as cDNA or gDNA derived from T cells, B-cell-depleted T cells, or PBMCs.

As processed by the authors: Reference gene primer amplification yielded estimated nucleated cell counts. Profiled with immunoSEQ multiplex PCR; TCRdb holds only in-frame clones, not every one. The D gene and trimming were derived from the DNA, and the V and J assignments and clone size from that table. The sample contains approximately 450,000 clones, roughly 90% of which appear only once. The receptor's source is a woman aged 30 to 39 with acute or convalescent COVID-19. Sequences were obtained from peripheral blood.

In nucleotides, the CDR3 is TGTGCCAGCAGACTTAAACAGGGCGACTATGGCTACACCTTC. Its translation is CASRLKQGDYGYTF. The rearrangement links TRBV5-4 to TRBJ1-2; the D gene is possibly TRBD1 (6 bases). V shed 5 bases and J shed 3 bases, with 14 bases lying between them. The CDR3 length is 14 residues. Germline loops: CDR1 SGHNT, CDR2 YYREEE (reference sequence). The whole variable domain, filled in from reference TRBV5-4 and TRBJ1-2, reads ETGVTQSPTHLIKTRGQQVTLRCSSQSGHNTVSWYQQALGQGPQFIFQYYREEENGRGNFPPRFSGLQFPNYSSELNVNALELDDSALYLCASRLKQGDYGYTFGSGTRLTVV.